This T cell receptor (beta chain) was identified in a study of spatial heterogeneity in lung cancer. On each TCR cDNA molecule, a unique molecular identifier was present. From the 5' RACE reads, TCRdb called clonotypes with MiXCR, one entry per CDR3 protein. In the table there are approximately 4,100 distinct CDR3 sequences, around 8.2% of which are singletons. This clonotype is classed as medium-sized. The germline gives CDR1 MNHEY, CDR2 SVGEGT. The CDR3 covers 14 residues. V dropped 4 bases and J dropped 3 bases, with 13 bases sitting between them. Specified time point: sample taken at primary tumor resection. No cells were sorted before sequencing. The whole RNA sequenced was extracted from tumor, nontumor lung or frozen PBMC.

This chain uses TRBV6-2 or TRBV6-3 with TRBJ2-7, with a possible D match to TRBD2 (6 bases). This TCR was recovered from a female donor with early-stage non-small cell lung cancer. Material: PBMCs, obtained at surgery. CDR3: CASSWPGEHYEQYF. CDR3 in DNA: TGTGCCAGCAGTTGGCCGGGGGAGCACTACGAGCAGTACTTC.